These 4 T cell receptor beta chains share one sample of origin, sequenced in a study of cytomegalovirus exposure and HLA in healthy donors. The PCR had 60 Vbeta and 13 Jbeta primers. Profiled with immunoSEQ multiplex PCR; TCRdb holds only in-frame clones, not every one. The sample consists of approximately 150,000 clones, 65% to 85% of them appearing once. The sequencing input was PBMCs. These TCRs come from a woman aged 40 to 50 in good health and CMV-seropositive.

The gene calls are TRBV11-3 and TRBJ2-3; perhaps TRBD1 as D (5 bases). CDR3 length: 15 residues. The germline CDR1 and CDR2 sequences are SGHNT and YENEEA. The V end lost 1 base, the J end lost 2 bases, and 10 bases lay between the germline ends. The CDR3 spells CASSLARGATDTQYF. In DNA, the CDR3 is TGTGCCAGCAGCTTAGCGCGTGGGGCCACAGATACGCAGTATTTT.

In this sample, this clone turned up a few times. The V gene is TRBV11-2, the J gene TRBJ1-1; a possible D gene is TRBD1 (6 bases). In germline, CDR1 is SGHAT, CDR2 FQNNGV. The CDR3 runs to 16 residues. Deletions cut 1 base from V and 3 bases from J, with 15 bases between. The CDR3 sequence: CASSLGLRGMDTEAFF. In DNA, the CDR3 is TGTGCCAGCAGCTTAGGCCTAAGGGGGATGGACACTGAAGCTTTCTTT.

The V and J genes are TRBV30 and TRBJ2-7, with D unclear. Per germline, CDR1 GTSNPN and CDR2 SVGIG (reference sequence). The CDR3 totals 12 residues. V was shortened by 5 bases and J by 1 base, with 9 bases between the two germline ends. As DNA, the CDR3 is TGTGCCTGGGGTGGGCAGTCCTACGAGCAGTACTTC. Translated: CAWGGQSYEQYF.

This rearrangement joins TRBV30 to TRBJ1-2; no firm D call. This CDR3 region has 13 residues. From germline, CDR1 is GTSNPN and CDR2 SVGIG (reference sequence). With 7 bases removed from V and 5 bases from J, the gap between germline ends came to 17 bases. Here the CDR3 reads CASPGRGGYGYTF. The CDR3 DNA sequence: TGTGCCTCCCCGGGCCGGGGAGGATATGGCTACACCTTC.